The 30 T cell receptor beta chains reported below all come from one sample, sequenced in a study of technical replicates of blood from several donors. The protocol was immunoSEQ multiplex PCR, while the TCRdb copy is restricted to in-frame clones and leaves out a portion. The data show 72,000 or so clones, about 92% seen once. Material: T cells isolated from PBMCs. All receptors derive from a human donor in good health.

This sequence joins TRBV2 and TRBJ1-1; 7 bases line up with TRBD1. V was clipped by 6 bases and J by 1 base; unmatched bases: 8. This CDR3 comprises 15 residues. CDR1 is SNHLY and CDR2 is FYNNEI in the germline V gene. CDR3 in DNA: TGTGCCAGCAGCCTACGGGGACAGTGGAACACTGAAGCTTTCTTT. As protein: CASSLRGQWNTEAFF.

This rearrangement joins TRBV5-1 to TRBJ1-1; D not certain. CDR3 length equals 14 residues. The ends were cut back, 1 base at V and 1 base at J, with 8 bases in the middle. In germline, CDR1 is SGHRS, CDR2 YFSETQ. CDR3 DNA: TGCGCCAGCAGCTTGACCGGGTCGAACACTGAAGCTTTCTTT. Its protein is CASSLTGSNTEAFF.

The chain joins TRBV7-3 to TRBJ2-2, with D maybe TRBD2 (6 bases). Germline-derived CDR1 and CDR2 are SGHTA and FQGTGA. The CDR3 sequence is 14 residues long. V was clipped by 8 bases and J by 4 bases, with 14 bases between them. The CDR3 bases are TGTGCCAGCGGGACCCTAGCGCCCACCGGGGAGCTGTTTTTT. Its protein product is CASGTLAPTGELFF.

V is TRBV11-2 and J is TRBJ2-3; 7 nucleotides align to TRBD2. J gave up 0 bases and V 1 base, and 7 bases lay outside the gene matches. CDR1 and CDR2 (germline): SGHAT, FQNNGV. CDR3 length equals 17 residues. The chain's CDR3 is CASSLGFSGPSTDTQYF. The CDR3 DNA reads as TGTGCCAGCAGCTTAGGGTTTAGCGGGCCTAGCACAGATACGCAGTATTTT.

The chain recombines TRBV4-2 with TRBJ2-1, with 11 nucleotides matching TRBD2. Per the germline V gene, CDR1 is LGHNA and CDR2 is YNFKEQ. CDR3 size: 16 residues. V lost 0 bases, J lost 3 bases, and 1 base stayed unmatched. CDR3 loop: CASSQETSGDYNEQFF. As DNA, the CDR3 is TGTGCCAGCAGCCAAGAGACTAGCGGGGACTACAATGAGCAGTTCTTC.

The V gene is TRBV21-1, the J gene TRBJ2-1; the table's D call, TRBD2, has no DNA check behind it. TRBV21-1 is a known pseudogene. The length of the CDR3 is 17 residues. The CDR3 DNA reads TGTGCCAGCAGCAAGGGGGAGGGAAAGGCTAACTACAATGAGCAGTTCTTC. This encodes CASSKGEGKANYNEQFF.

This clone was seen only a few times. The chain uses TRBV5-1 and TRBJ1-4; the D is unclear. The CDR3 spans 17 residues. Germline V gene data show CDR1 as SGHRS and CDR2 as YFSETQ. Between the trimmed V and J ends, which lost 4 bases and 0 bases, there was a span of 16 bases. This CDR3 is CASSRTPPQATNEKLFF. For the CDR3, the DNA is TGCGCCAGCAGCCGCACCCCGCCTCAGGCAACTAATGAAAAACTGTTTTTT.

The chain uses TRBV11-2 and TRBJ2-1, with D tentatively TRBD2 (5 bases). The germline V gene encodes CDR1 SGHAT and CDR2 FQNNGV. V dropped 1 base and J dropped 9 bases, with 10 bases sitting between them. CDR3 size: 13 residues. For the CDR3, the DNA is TGTGCCAGCAGCTTAGTGGGAGAGGGTGAGCAGTTCTTC. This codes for CASSLVGEGEQFF.

CDR3 DNA: TGTGCCAGCAGTTTGAGTCCGGAGACCCAGTACTTC. Amino acids: CASSLSPETQYF. This chain connects TRBV28 to TRBJ2-5; D not certain. CDR3 length equals 12 residues. V was clipped by 3 bases and J by 5 bases, with 7 bases between them. The germline V gene encodes CDR1 MDHEN and CDR2 SYDVKM.

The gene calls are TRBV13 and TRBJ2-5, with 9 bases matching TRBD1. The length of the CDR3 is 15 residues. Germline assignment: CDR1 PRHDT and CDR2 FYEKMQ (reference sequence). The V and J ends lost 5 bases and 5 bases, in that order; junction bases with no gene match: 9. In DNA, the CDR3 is TGTGCCAGCAGCATATTGGGACAGGGTGTGGAGACCCAGTACTTC. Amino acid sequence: CASSILGQGVETQYF.

In DNA, the CDR3 is TGCAGCGTTGACTGGCGGCTGTACCAAGAGACCCAGTACTTC. Its translation is CSVDWRLYQETQYF. The gene calls are TRBV29-1 and TRBJ2-5; D remains unclear. This CDR3 has 14 residues. The V gene lost 3 bases and the J gene lost 0 bases, with 11 bases spanning the gap. The V gene's germline CDR1 is SQVTM and CDR2 ANQGSEA. The full variable domain, with the rest looked up from reference TRBV29-1 and TRBJ2-5, is SAVISQKPSRDICQRGTSLTIQCQVDSQVTMMFWYRQQPGQSLTLIATANQGSEATYESGFVIDKFPISRPNLTFSTLTVSNMSPEDSSIYLCSVDWRLYQETQYFGPGTRLLVL.

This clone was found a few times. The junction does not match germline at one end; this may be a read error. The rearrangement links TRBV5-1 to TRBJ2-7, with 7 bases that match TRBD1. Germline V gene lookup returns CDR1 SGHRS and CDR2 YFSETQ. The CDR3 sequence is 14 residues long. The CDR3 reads CASSPPQERQGLDF. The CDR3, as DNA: TGCGCCAGCAGCCCACCCCAAGAAAGACAGGGTCTAGACTTC.

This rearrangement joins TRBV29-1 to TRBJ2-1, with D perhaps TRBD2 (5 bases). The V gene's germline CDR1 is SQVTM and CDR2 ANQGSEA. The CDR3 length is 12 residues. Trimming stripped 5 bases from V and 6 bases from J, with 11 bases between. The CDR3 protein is CSVRTGSNEQFF. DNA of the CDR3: TGCAGCGTTCGTACTGGGAGCAATGAGCAGTTCTTC.

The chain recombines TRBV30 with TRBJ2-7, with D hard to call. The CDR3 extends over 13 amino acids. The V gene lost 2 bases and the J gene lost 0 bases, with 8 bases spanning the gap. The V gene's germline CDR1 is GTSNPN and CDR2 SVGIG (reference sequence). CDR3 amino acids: CAWSKLNSYEQYF. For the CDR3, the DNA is TGTGCCTGGAGTAAACTTAACTCCTACGAGCAGTACTTC.

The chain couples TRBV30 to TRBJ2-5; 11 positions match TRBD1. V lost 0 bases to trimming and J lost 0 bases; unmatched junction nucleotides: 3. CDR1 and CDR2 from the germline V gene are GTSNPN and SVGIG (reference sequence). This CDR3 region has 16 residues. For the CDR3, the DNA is TGTGCCTGGAGTGTAAAGGGACAGGGGGACCAAGAGACCCAGTACTTC. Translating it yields CAWSVKGQGDQETQYF.

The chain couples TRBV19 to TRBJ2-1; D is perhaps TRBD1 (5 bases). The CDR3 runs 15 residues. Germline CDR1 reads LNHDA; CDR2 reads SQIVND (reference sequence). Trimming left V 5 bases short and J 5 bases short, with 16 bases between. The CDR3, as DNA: TGTGCCAGTAGTTCGAAGGGGTTATTGGACAATGAGCAGTTCTTC. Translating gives CASSSKGLLDNEQFF.

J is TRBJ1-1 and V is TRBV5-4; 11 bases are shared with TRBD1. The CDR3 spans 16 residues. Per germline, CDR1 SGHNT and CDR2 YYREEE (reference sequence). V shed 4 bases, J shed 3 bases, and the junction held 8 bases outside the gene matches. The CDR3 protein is CASSPGQGAPYTEAFF. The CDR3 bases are TGTGCCAGCAGCCCTGGACAGGGGGCGCCGTACACTGAAGCTTTCTTT.

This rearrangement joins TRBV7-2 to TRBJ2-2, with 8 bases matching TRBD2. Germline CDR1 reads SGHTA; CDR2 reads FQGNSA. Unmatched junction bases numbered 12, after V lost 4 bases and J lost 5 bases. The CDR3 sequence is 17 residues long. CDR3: CASSSRSGSERTGELFF. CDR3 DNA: TGTGCCAGCAGCTCCAGAAGCGGGAGTGAGAGGACCGGGGAGCTGTTTTTT.

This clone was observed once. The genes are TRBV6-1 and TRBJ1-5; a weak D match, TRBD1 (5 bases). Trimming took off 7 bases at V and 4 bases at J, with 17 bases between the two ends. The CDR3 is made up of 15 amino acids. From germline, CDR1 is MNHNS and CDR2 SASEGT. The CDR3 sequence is CASMLKGSRNQPQHF. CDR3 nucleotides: TGTGCCAGCATGTTAAAGGGGTCTAGGAATCAGCCCCAGCATTTT.

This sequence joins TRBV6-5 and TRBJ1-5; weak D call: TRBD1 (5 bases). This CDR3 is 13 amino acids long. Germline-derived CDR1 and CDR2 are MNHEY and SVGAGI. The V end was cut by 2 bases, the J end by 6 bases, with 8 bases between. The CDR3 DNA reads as TGTGCCAGCAGTTACGGGGCGAGTCAGCCCCAGCATTTT. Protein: CASSYGASQPQHF.

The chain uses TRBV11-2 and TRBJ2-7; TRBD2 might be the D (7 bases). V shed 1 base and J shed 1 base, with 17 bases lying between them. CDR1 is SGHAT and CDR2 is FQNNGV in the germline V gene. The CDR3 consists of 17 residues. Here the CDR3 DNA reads TGTGCCAGCAGCTTAGTACAGGGTCAGCGGGATTCCTACGAGCAGTACTTC. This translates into CASSLVQGQRDSYEQYF.

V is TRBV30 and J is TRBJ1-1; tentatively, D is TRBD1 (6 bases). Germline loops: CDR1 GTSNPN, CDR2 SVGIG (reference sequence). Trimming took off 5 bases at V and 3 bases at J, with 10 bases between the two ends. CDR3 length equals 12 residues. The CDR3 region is CAWLRGYTEAFF. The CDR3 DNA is TGTGCCTGGCTGAGGGGGTACACTGAAGCTTTCTTT. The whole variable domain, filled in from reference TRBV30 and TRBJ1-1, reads SQTIHQWPATLVQPVGSPLSLECTVEGTSNPNLYWYRQAAGRGLQLLFYSVGIGQISSEVPQNLSASRPQDRQFILSSKKLLLSDSGFYLCAWLRGYTEAFFGQGTRLTVV.

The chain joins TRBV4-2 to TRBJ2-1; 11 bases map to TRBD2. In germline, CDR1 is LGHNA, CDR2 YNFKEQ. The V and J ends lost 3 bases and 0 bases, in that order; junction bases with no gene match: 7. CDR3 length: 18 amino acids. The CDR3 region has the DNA TGTGCCAGCAGCCATGTTGTAGCGGGAGGGCCCTCCTACAATGAGCAGTTCTTC. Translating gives CASSHVVAGGPSYNEQFF.

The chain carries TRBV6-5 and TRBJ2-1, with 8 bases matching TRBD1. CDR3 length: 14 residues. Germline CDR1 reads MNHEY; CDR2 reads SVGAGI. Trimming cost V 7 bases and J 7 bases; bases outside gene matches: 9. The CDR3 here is CASNGQGARNEQFF. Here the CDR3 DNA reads TGTGCCAGCAACGGACAGGGTGCAAGAAATGAGCAGTTCTTC.

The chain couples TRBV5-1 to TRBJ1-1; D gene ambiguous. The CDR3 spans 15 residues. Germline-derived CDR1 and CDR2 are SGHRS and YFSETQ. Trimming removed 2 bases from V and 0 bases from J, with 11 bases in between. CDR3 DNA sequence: TGCGCCAGCAGCTTCCCAGATTTCATGAACACTGAAGCTTTCTTT. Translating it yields CASSFPDFMNTEAFF. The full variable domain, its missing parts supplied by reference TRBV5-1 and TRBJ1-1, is KAGVTQTPRYLIKTRGQQVTLSCSPISGHRSVSWYQQTPGQGLQFLFEYFSETQRNKGNFPGRFSGRQFSNSRSEMNVSTLELGDSALYLCASSFPDFMNTEAFFGQGTRLTVV.

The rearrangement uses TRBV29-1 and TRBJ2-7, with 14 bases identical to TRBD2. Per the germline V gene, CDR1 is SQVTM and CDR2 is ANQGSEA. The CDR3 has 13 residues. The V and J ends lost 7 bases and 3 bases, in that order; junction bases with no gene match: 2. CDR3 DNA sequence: TGCAGCGGGGGACTAGCGGGGGACTACGAGCAGTACTTC. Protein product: CSGGLAGDYEQYF.

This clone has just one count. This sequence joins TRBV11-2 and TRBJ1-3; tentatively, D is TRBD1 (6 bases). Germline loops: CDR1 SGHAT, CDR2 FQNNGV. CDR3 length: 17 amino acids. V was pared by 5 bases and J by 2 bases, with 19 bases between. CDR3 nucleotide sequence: TGTGCCAGCAGCAGGATTAGAGGGGGAATAACTGGAAACACCATATATTTT. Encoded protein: CASSRIRGGITGNTIYF.

CDR3 residues: CSAGGLYGQFF. For the CDR3, the DNA is TGCAGTGCTGGAGGACTTTACGGGCAGTTCTTC. V is TRBV20-1 and J is TRBJ2-1, with D perhaps TRBD2 (5 bases). Deletions cut 5 bases from V and 12 bases from J, with 14 bases between. The CDR3 runs to 11 residues. Looked up from germline, CDR1 is DFQATT and CDR2 is SNEGSKA (reference sequence).

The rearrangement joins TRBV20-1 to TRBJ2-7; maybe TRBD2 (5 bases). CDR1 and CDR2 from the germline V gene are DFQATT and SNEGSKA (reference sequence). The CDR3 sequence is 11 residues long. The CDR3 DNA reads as TGCAGCCCGGAGAGGGCCGCCGAGCAGTACTTC. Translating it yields CSPERAAEQYF.

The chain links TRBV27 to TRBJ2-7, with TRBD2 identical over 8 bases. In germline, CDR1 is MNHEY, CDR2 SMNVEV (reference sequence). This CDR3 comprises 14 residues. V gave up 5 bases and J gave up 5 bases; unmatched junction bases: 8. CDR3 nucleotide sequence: TGTGCCAGCAGTACGGGACTAGAAGGCCACGAGCAGTACTTC. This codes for CASSTGLEGHEQYF.